The 29 T cell receptor beta chains presented below share a single source sample, sequenced in a study of HIV-infected children after antiretroviral therapy interruption. Treatment denoted: PENTA 11 planned treatment interruption arm or continuous ART arm. Unique molecular identifiers were included in an RNA-based 3' RACE TCR library. One entry per CDR3 protein, called by TCRdb with MiXCR from the 3' RACE reads. Of roughly 7,000 distinct CDR3 sequences listed, roughly 15% were seen once; the top ten hold roughly 13%. The sequencing used CD45RO+ CD8+ T cells from PBMCs, pooled from several time points, collected from a donor given antiretroviral therapy, either interrupted or continuous. Stated subset: memory CD8+ CD45RO+ CD45RA- T cells. These receptors were taken from a pool of human donors with HIV.

This clonotype appeared many times. The chain's CDR3 is CASSPLGRGIEQYF. CDR3 bases: TGTGCCAGCAGCCCATTGGGACGGGGTATCGAGCAGTACTTC. The chain combines TRBV7-7 with TRBJ2-7; D could derive from TRBD1 or TRBD2 (5 bases each). The CDR3 totals 14 residues. The germline V and J ends were trimmed by 5 bases and 6 bases, with 17 bases remaining between them. CDR1 and CDR2 (germline): SSHAT, FNYEAQ (reference sequence).

There are many counts of this clonotype. CDR3 DNA sequence: TGTGCCAGCAGCCCCAGGGACAGGGGGCTTAATGAGCAGTTCTTC. Amino acids: CASSPRDRGLNEQFF. The chain carries TRBV7-8 and TRBJ2-1, with 12 bases aligning to TRBD1. The CDR3 loop spans 15 amino acids. CDR1 SGHVS and CDR2 FQNEAQ come from the germline V gene. V was pared by 5 bases and J by 7 bases, with 6 bases of the junction left unmatched.

Ten or more counts support this clonotype. The chain joins TRBV9 to TRBJ1-1, with D perhaps matching TRBD1 (6 bases). The CDR3 is 14 amino acids. Germline V gene data show CDR1 as SGDLS and CDR2 as YYNGEE. Trimming pared 2 bases from V and 5 bases from J, leaving 13 bases between. The CDR3, as DNA: TGTGCCAGCAGCGTTGGTCAGGGGTCGACTGAAGCTTTCTTT. Translation gives CASSVGQGSTEAFF.

Many counts were recorded for this clonotype. The chain combines TRBV25-1 with TRBJ1-5, with TRBD1 matching 7 bases. Germline CDR1 MGHDK, CDR2 SYGVNS. The CDR3 contains 18 residues. The J segment lost 2 bases and the V segment lost 4 bases, leaving 14 bases of the junction unmatched. The CDR3 here is CASSGPITGTVGNQPQHF. The CDR3 region has the DNA TGTGCCAGCAGTGGCCCAATTACCGGGACAGTGGGCAATCAGCCCCAGCATTTT. Full variable domain (remainder filled in from reference TRBV25-1 and TRBJ1-5): EADIYQTPRYLVIGTGKKITLECSQTMGHDKMYWYQQDPGMELHLIHYSYGVNSTEKGDLSSESTVSRIRTEHFPLTLESARPSHTSQYLCASSGPITGTVGNQPQHFGDGTRLSIL.

The table lists this clonotype with many counts. The J gene is TRBJ2-2, the V gene TRBV7-6, with a possible D match to TRBD1 (6 bases). The length of the CDR3 is 18 residues. V shed 6 bases and J shed 2 bases, with 22 bases lying between them. Germline V gene data show CDR1 as SGHVS and CDR2 as FNYEAQ. The CDR3 region is CASRKLTGNWKNTGELFF. The CDR3, as DNA: TGTGCCAGCAGGAAGCTAACAGGGAATTGGAAAAACACCGGGGAGCTGTTTTTT.

This clonotype was picked up many times. The chain employs TRBV7-9 and TRBJ2-7; tentative D call: TRBD1 (5 bases). Trimming took 5 bases from V and 2 from J, leaving 10 bases between them. From germline, CDR1 is SEHNR and CDR2 FQNEAQ (reference sequence). The CDR3 is 13 residues long. CDR3 sequence (DNA): TGTGCCAGCAGCCGTACAGGAACCTACGAGCAGTACTTC. This translates into CASSRTGTYEQYF.

This clonotype was detected once. The V gene is TRBV5-1, the J gene TRBJ2-6; D is unresolved. The CDR3 consists of 14 residues. CDR1 is SGHRS, CDR2 YFSETQ, per germline. The ends were cut back, 4 bases at V and 6 bases at J, with 11 bases in the middle. This chain's CDR3 is CASSGPNTANVLTF. The CDR3 DNA reads TGCGCCAGCAGCGGGCCCAACACGGCCAACGTCCTGACTTTC.

This clonotype appeared many times. This chain links TRBV5-4 with TRBJ2-7; possibly TRBD1 for D (6 bases). CDR1 and CDR2 (germline): SGHNT, YYREEE (reference sequence). Trimming took off 4 bases at V and 2 bases at J, with 19 bases between the two ends. CDR3 length: 16 residues. CDR3 amino acids: CASSNSGTPYPYEQYF. The CDR3 coding sequence is TGTGCCAGCAGCAACTCCGGGACACCCTACCCCTACGAGCAGTACTTC.

The chain has TRBV20-1 and TRBJ1-5, with 10 bases fitting TRBD1. Trimming cost V 1 base and J 2 bases; bases outside gene matches: 5. Per the germline V gene, CDR1 is DFQATT and CDR2 is SNEGSKA (reference sequence). The length of the CDR3 is 16 residues. The CDR3 coding sequence is TGCAGTGCTAGAGGGACAGGGGGACTTGGCAATCAGCCCCAGCATTTT. Its translation is CSARGTGGLGNQPQHF.

For this clonotype: A much more abundant neighbour one base away suggests this may be a read error. This sequence joins TRBV6-1 and TRBJ1-6, with D uncertain. CDR1 MNHNS and CDR2 SASEGT come from the germline V gene. The CDR3 covers 10 residues. The DNA for the CDR3 is TGTACCAGCAGTGTATCACCCCTCCACTTT. This codes for CTSSVSPLHF.

This clonotype was detected many times. This chain joins TRBV20-1 and TRBJ2-3, with 9 bases that match TRBD1. The CDR3 sequence is 15 residues long. V gave up 5 bases and J gave up 0 bases; unmatched junction bases: 6. The germline V gene has CDR1 DFQATT and CDR2 SNEGSKA (reference sequence). The CDR3 spells CSAPPGTGSTDTQYF. The CDR3 nucleotides are TGCAGTGCTCCACCCGGGACAGGGAGCACAGATACGCAGTATTTT.

The rearrangement links TRBV25-1 to TRBJ2-3; D may match TRBD1 or TRBD2 (5 bases each). The CDR3 extends over 13 amino acids. Deletions cut 8 bases from V and 1 base from J, with 10 bases between. Germline CDR1 and CDR2: MGHDK and SYGVNS. This CDR3 reads CASGTMGTDTQYF. The CDR3 DNA is TGTGCCAGCGGGACGATGGGCACAGATACGCAGTATTTT.

By sample fraction, this clonotype is large. The rearrangement joins TRBV18 to TRBJ1-6, with 7 bases matching TRBD1. V shed 6 bases, J shed 0 bases, and the junction held 5 bases outside the gene matches. The CDR3 is 16 amino acids. The germline V gene has CDR1 KGHSH and CDR2 LQKENI. The CDR3 reads CASSPGQDSYNSPLHF. In DNA, the CDR3 is TGTGCCAGCTCCCCAGGACAGGACTCCTATAATTCACCCCTCCACTTT.

In its sample, this clonotype was seen many times. The V call is TRBV19, the J call TRBJ1-1; 9 bases fit TRBD1. The CDR3 contains 15 residues. Germline CDR1 reads LNHDA; CDR2 reads SQIVND (reference sequence). The junction had 5 bases not matched to a gene; V was cut back by 6 bases and J by 0 bases. The CDR3 DNA sequence: TGTGCCAGTAGCGGGACAGGGTTCATGAACACTGAAGCTTTCTTT. This sequence encodes CASSGTGFMNTEAFF.

This clonotype has a count of ten or more. The rearrangement links TRBV28 to TRBJ1-6; 10 bases agree with TRBD1. The length of the CDR3 is 13 residues. The V gene's germline CDR1 is MDHEN and CDR2 SYDVKM. Losses at the gene ends were 10 bases for V and 9 bases for J; bases not matched to a gene: 6. CDR3 in DNA: TGTGCCACCGACAGGGGGCAGGGTTCACCCCTCCACTTT. Translation: CATDRGQGSPLHF.

This clonotype is medium-sized within its sample. The chain employs TRBV18 and TRBJ1-1, with a possible D match to TRBD1 (5 bases). Trimming stripped 6 bases from V and 3 bases from J, with 23 bases between. This CDR3 is built from 17 residues. Germline V gives CDR1 KGHSH, CDR2 LQKENI. In nucleotides, the CDR3 is TGTGCCAGCTCCCGAGCATTGGGACCTTTTGAGGACACTGAAGCTTTCTTT. Translation: CASSRALGPFEDTEAFF.

In this sample, this clonotype is medium-sized. The V and J genes are TRBV20-1 and TRBJ2-1; possibly TRBD1 for D (5 bases). CDR3 length: 14 amino acids. Germline lookup yields CDR1 DFQATT and CDR2 SNEGSKA (reference sequence). This CDR3 reads CSDPSSTGLDEQFF. The CDR3 nucleotides are TGCAGCGACCCTTCTAGTACAGGTTTGGATGAGCAGTTCTTC.

This clonotype rates as medium-sized. The chain is built from TRBV7-8 and TRBJ2-7; tentatively, D is TRBD1 (5 bases). Between the trimmed V and J ends, which lost 4 bases and 1 base, there was a span of 11 bases. The CDR3 has 14 amino acids. Looked up from germline, CDR1 is SGHVS and CDR2 is FQNEAQ. The CDR3 sequence: CASSSPTVSYEQYF. The CDR3 bases are TGTGCCAGCAGCTCGCCGACAGTTTCCTACGAGCAGTACTTC.

This clonotype qualifies as medium-sized. V and J are TRBV5-6 and TRBJ1-1; D might be TRBD1 (6 bases). The CDR3 has 16 residues. Trimming removed 4 bases at V and 7 bases at J, with 23 bases between. CDR1 and CDR2 from the germline V gene are SGHDT and YYEEEE. Here the CDR3 reads CASSGPQGRNGNEAFF. The CDR3 region has the DNA TGTGCCAGCAGCGGGCCCCAGGGGCGGAACGGCAATGAAGCTTTCTTT.

This sequence joins TRBV29-1 and TRBJ2-3; 8 bases line up with TRBD2. The germline V gene has CDR1 SQVTM and CDR2 ANQGSEA. This CDR3 is built from 14 residues. Germline trimming cut 1 base from V and 4 bases from J; bases unmatched to any gene: 4. The CDR3 sequence is CSVEGREGPDTQYF. CDR3 coding DNA: TGCAGCGTTGAAGGTCGGGAGGGACCAGATACGCAGTATTTT.

The CDR3 loop reads CANEQCRGPYNSPLHF. CDR3 DNA: TGCGCCAACGAACAATGTAGGGGGCCTTATAATTCACCCCTCCACTTT. This chain joins TRBV23-1 and TRBJ1-6; 7 nucleotides align to TRBD1. TRBV23-1 is known as an ORF, though its function is uncertain. V lost 10 bases and J lost 4; bases outside the gene matches: 13. This CDR3 comprises 16 residues.

At least ten counts were recorded for this clonotype. The chain recombines TRBV18 with TRBJ2-5; the D gene is possibly TRBD2 (5 bases). Germline V gives CDR1 KGHSH, CDR2 LQKENI. The CDR3 covers 13 residues. The V end lost 5 bases, the J end lost 5 bases, and 12 bases lay between the germline ends. In nucleotides, the CDR3 is TGTGCCAGCTCATCCACTAGGATGGAGACCCAGTACTTC. The encoded protein is CASSSTRMETQYF.

This clonotype was picked up a small number of times. The V gene is TRBV28, the J gene TRBJ2-1; 8 nucleotides line up with TRBD2. The germline V gene has CDR1 MDHEN and CDR2 SYDVKM. V trimming: 5 bases; J trimming: 9 bases; junction bases outside the gene matches: 6. This CDR3 is 13 amino acids long. This CDR3 is CASSIGTSTEQFF. The CDR3 nucleotides are TGTGCCAGCAGTATTGGGACTAGTACTGAGCAGTTCTTC.

This rearrangement joins TRBV10-3 to TRBJ2-5; TRBD2 might be the D (6 bases). V lost 2 bases and J 9 bases, leaving 13 bases between the germline ends. The CDR3 runs 13 residues. CDR1 and CDR2 from the germline V gene are ENHRY and SYGVKD. CDR3 in amino acids: CAISEDAGRAQYF. CDR3 sequence (DNA): TGTGCCATCAGTGAGGATGCGGGAAGGGCCCAGTACTTC.

By proportion, this clonotype is medium-sized. V and J are TRBV2 and TRBJ1-3; D is undetermined. The CDR3 is 13 amino acids. The germline CDR1 and CDR2 sequences are SNHLY and FYNNEI. V was cut by 8 bases and J by 8 bases, with 16 bases left in between. CDR3 nucleotide sequence: TGTGCCAGCGAATCACCCCCCGGAGACACCATATATTTT. It is translated as CASESPPGDTIYF.

This clonotype qualifies as medium-sized. The rearrangement joins TRBV3-1 to TRBJ2-2; weak D call: TRBD2 (7 bases). Germline V gene sequence: CDR1 LGHDT, CDR2 YNNKEL (reference sequence). This CDR3 has 16 amino acids. V was cut by 6 bases and J by 1 base, with 15 bases left in between. CDR3 DNA: TGTGCCAGCAGGCAGGACAGCGGGGTGAACACCGGGGAGCTGTTTTTT. Protein sequence: CASRQDSGVNTGELFF.

This clonotype was observed at least ten times. The chain combines TRBV11-2 with TRBJ2-2; D remains ambiguous. Germline values: CDR1 SGHAT, CDR2 FQNNGV. The CDR3 covers 15 residues. Deletions cut 5 bases from V and 1 base from J, with 11 bases between. The chain's CDR3 is CASSPSRLNTGELFF. In DNA, the CDR3 is TGTGCCAGCAGCCCGTCACGCCTGAACACCGGGGAGCTGTTTTTT.

This clonotype was seen repeatedly, ten times or more. The rearrangement joins TRBV7-9 to TRBJ2-1; D is perhaps TRBD2 (6 bases). Trimming took 1 base from V and 15 from J, leaving 16 bases between them. The CDR3 covers 13 residues. The V gene's germline CDR1 is SEHNR and CDR2 FQNEAQ (reference sequence). The CDR3 loop reads CASSLENGGLLFF. CDR3 nucleotides: TGTGCCAGCAGCTTAGAAAACGGGGGTTTATTGTTCTTC.

This clonotype was recorded at least ten times. J is TRBJ2-1 and V is TRBV13, with 11 bases aligning to TRBD2. Germline trimming cut 5 bases from V and 6 bases from J; bases unmatched to any gene: 12. The CDR3 covers 17 residues. Germline loops: CDR1 PRHDT, CDR2 FYEKMQ (reference sequence). The CDR3 loop is CASSPLTSGILGNEQFF. The CDR3 nucleotides are TGTGCCAGCAGCCCCCTGACTAGCGGGATTTTGGGCAATGAGCAGTTCTTC.